One T cell receptor (beta chain) is described in this entry. This clone's antigen is unknown. An end of the junction does not agree with germline; a read error may underlie this. These data originate in a study of naive CD8 T cells in extremely preterm neonates (dated by TCRdb to between 2016 and 2019). A note on the overall study: The adult participants' age range is given as 25-50 years in the abstract but as 20-50 years in the methods. The study compared the TCRbeta CDR3 repertoires of sorted naive CD8+ T cells among four age groups: extremely preterm neonates, term neonates, young children and adults.

What the work shows at the level of the full study, not this receptor alone: To track T cell development within individuals, the authors urged prospective longitudinal studies of preterm and term neonates. As limitations, the authors pointed to a small sample size and variable productive template counts among preterm samples. Compared with the older groups, preterm CDR3s were shorter and closer to germline, carrying fewer N additions and showing less junctional trimming. A larger fraction of CDR3 nucleotide sequences was shared among preterm neonates (around 2.5%) than among term neonates (approximately 0.4%), young children (roughly 0.03%) and adults (about 0.01%). Preterm neonates showed significantly lower iChao1 richness than every other age group (p < 0.05) along with an even clone distribution, indicating a less rich repertoire.

The peripheral blood donors were five healthy children aged about 15-60 months who were having elective routine surgery, plus five healthy nonsmoking adults. A FACSAria III cell sorter was used to sort live, Annexin V-negative naive CD8+ T cells (CD3+CD8+CD45RA+CCR7+). Between roughly 18,000 and 110,000 naive CD8+ T cells were sorted per sample. Ficoll-Paque density gradient centrifugation was used to isolate mononuclear cells from diluted blood. Before sorting, mononuclear cells were cryopreserved in around 10% DMSO with about 90% FBS and kept in long-term storage at -150 degrees C. After thawing, the cells were stained with Annexin V and with antibodies against CD3, CD8, CCR7 and CD45RA. The DNeasy Blood and Tissue Kit was used to extract genomic DNA from sorted cell pellets that had been snap-frozen. TCRbeta CDR3 regions were amplified from genomic DNA by a two-step, bias-controlled multiplex PCR. Primers specific for every TRBV and TRBJ gene segment were included in the multiplex PCR. The immunoSEQ Assay was used to generate the TCRbeta repertoire data. As for the authors' bioinformatics: A relative-frequency ratio and a modified nearest-neighbor algorithm were applied to filter and cluster reads so that closely related sequences were merged. IMGT annotation was the basis for assigning V, D and J genes to CDR3 sequences. Template counts were corrected for PCR amplification bias by normalization and were quantified against synthetic TCR CDR3 analog sequences. Only unique productive sequences, that is, in-frame CDR3 sequences lacking stop codons, were included in the analyses. Clonality, defined as 1 minus Pielou's evenness, and iChao1 richness were computed with the immunoSEQ Analyzer software. Statistical tests were run in JMP, with either Student's t-test or a non-parametric test chosen according to Shapiro-Wilk normality results. This immuneACCESS table, as held by TCRdb, lists in-frame sequences with V and J called but not all clones. Of the missing ones, under half trace to an unresolved V gene in checked studies; the others have no known cause. V and J calls and clone size are those listed in that table; D and trimming were worked out from the DNA. The sample table contains about 7,000 clones; only one count was recorded for approximately 98% of them. The ten most abundant clones make up 0.25% to 0.35% of the sample.

Its CDR3 holds 15 amino acids, cysteine through phenylalanine. The DNA shown is the 45-base CDR3, in frame from base 1. Taken from the germline V gene, the CDR1 and CDR2 loops are SGHNT and YENEEA. The receptor comes from a human donor in good health. Sequenced: naive CD8+ T cells from blood. The sequence is built from TRBV11-3 and TRBJ2-5; the D segment could be TRBD2, given 6 matching bases. The nucleotides are TGTGCCAGCAGCTTAGGGGCGGGGCGACAAGATACCCAGTACTTC. This yields the protein CASSLGAGRQDTQYF.